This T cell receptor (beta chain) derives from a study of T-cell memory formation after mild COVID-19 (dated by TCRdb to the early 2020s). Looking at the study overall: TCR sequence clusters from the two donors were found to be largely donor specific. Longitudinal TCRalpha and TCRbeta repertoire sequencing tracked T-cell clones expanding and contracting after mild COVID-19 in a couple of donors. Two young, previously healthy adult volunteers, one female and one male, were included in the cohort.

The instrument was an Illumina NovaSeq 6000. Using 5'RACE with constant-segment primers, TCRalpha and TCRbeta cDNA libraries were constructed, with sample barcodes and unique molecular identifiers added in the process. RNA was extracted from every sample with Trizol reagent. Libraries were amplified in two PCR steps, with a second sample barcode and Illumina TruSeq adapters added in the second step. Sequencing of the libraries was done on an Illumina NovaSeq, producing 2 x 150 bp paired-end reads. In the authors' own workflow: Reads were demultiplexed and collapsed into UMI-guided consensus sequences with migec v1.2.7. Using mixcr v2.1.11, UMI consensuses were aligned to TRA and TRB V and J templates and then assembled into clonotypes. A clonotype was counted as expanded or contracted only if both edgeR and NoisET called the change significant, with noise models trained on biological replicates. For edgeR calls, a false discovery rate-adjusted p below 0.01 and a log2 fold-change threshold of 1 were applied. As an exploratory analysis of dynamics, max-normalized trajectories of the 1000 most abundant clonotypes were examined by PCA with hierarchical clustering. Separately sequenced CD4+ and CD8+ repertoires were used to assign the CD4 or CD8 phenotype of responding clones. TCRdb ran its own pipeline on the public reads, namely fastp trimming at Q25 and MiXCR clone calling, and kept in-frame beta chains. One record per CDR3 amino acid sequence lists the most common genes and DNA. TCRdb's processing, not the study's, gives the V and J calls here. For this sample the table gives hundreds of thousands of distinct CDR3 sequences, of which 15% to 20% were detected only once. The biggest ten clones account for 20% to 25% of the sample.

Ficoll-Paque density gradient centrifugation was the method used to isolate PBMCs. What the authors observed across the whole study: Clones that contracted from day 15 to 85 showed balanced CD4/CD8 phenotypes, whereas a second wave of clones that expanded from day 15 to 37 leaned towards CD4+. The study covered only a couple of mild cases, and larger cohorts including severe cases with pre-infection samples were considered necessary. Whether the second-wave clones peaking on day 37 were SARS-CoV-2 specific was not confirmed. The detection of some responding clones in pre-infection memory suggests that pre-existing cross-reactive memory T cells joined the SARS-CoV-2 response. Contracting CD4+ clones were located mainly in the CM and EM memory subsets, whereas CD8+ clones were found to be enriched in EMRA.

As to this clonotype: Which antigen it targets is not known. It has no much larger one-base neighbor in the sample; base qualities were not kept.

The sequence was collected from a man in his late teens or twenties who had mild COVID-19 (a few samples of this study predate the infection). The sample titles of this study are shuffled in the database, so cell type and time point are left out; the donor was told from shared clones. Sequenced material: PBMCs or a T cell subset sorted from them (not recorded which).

The CDR3 protein: CASSPLVLAGELDTQYF. DNA sequence: TGCGCCAGCAGCCCGCTTGTACTAGCGGGAGAATTGGATACGCAGTATTTT. The chain couples TRBV4-1 to TRBJ2-3; TRBD2 lines up with 11 middle nucleotides. V lost 4 bases and J lost 6 bases, and the count of bases not matched to a germline gene is 12. CDR1 and CDR2 are drawn from the germline V gene: MGHRA, YSYEKL. The CDR3 holds 17 amino acids from the cysteine to the phenylalanine. CDR3 DNA only is kept here, 51 bases in frame from base 1.